This record concerns one TCR beta chain sequence. Its antigen is still unknown. Base qualities are not provided; no much larger clone lies one nucleotide away. The sample has other DNA sequences that encode this CDR3 too. From the cysteine through the phenylalanine, the CDR3 covers 15 amino acids. Only the CDR3 part of the read is kept: 45 bases, read in frame from the first base. The trim is 1 base for V and 0 bases for J, with a gap of 7 bases between the germline ends. Looking up the germline V gene yields CDR1 KGHSH and CDR2 LQKENI. Using the deep immunoSEQ assay, multiplex PCR amplified TCR CDR3 regions from genomic DNA. Extracted genomic DNA from each cell subset was spread evenly across all wells of several immunoSEQ 96-well plates, with each plate serving as a replicate. For sorted subsets, each replicate PCR was loaded with roughly 0.2 ug genomic DNA, equivalent to about 30,000 T cell genomes. Purified libraries were quantified with a Qubit 3.0 fluorometer, sized on a Bioanalyzer 2100, and re-quantified with the KAPA Library Quantification kit. A separate single-read 150-cycle Illumina NextSeq 550 flow cell was used to sequence each immunoSEQ 96-well plate. In the source study's methods: Because only junctional sequences without quality scores were contained in the immunoSEQ output, filtering matching that applied to full-length reads could not be performed. Sequences were annotated with PyIR, a Python wrapper for IgBLAST v1.9, and V/J genes and CDR3 were assigned using IMGT germline references. Any read was removed if the V/J assignment was weak (E-value above 1e-6), the CDR3 was missing, or the read contained stop codons, out-of-frame junctions, or ambiguous translated residues. V3J clonotypes were defined by identical inferred V gene, J gene, and CDR3 amino acid sequence. Percentage overlap between repertoires was computed as shared unique clonotypes divided by the size of the smaller repertoire. Richness of each repertoire was evaluated using RTK rarefaction, the Chao1 estimator, and Recon v2.1 estimates of unobserved clonotypes. Generation probabilities for all TCRbeta clonotypes obtained by the gDNA method from a handful of donors were computed using OLGA. TCRdb mirrors the immuneACCESS table, restricted to in-frame sequences. Some clones are absent from its copies; in checked studies, under half trace to an unresolved V gene, and the reason for the others is unknown. V and J calls and clone size come straight from that table; D and trimming were deduced from the DNA. The sample records roughly 1,500,000 clones, 95% to 99% of which are singletons. The ten largest clones take up 0.4% to 0.55% of the sample.

This sample stems from a study of shared clonotypes between healthy human individuals (TCRdb year 2020). A note on the overall study: The cohort comprised a couple of women and a few men aged 18 to 49 years. For each donor, CD4 naive and CD4 memory were each given three plates, CD8 naive was given two plates, and CD8 memory was given one plate. The study deeply sequenced blood TCR repertoires of about 5 healthy adults to estimate repertoire size and the extent of clonotype sharing between individuals. To increase sequencing depth and limit assay-specific biases, different laboratories used diverse techniques to prepare libraries and sequence TCR repertoires. Between about 0.8 and 8.9 billion PBMCs per donor were obtained by leukapheresis. Study-wide conclusions, independent of this receptor: Higher generation probabilities were observed for clonotypes shared by all four sorted-subset donors than for non-shared clonotypes. Incomplete sequencing was indicated by rarefaction of sorted-subset datasets, despite the large sequencing depth. The small number of donors limited the genetic and exposure-history diversity represented. Naive subsets generally had larger estimated clonotype richness than memory subsets did. Approximately 5% of naive CD4, 3.5% of naive CD8, 2.3% of memory CD4, and over 0.35% of memory CD8 clonotypes were shared across several donors. Only blood was sampled, and tissue TCR repertoires likely differ from those in blood. Based on pairwise subsampling, the degree of clonotype sharing among donors was expected to be affected by sequencing depth.

Donors were healthy HIV-negative adults with no recently reported acute infections or vaccinations. Only Caucasian adults living in Nashville, Tennessee, USA were represented among the donors. CD4+ T cells were enriched by magnetic negative selection; naive cells were then positively selected on CD45RA, and the negative fraction formed the memory subset. Blood was obtained by leukapheresis, after which PBMCs were separated by Ficoll-Histopaque density gradient centrifugation and cryopreserved in liquid nitrogen vapor phase. Analytical flow cytometry was used to check the purity and quantity of each magnetically sorted T cell population. Each sorted fraction had its genomic DNA isolated and then quantified by UV absorbance on a Nanodrop 2000c.

The sample was naive CD4+ T cells sorted from blood. The cell subset or site label, as the study defines it: CD45RA+ positively selected. This receptor was obtained from a young man in good health. Recombination joined TRBV18 with TRBJ1-5, with TRBD1 perhaps the D gene, on 5 matching bases. The DNA sequence reads TGTGCCAGCTCACCACTGGGGGGTAGCAATCAGCCCCAGCATTTT. This is translated as CASSPLGGSNQPQHF.